This TCR beta chain was identified in a study of cytomegalovirus exposure and HLA in healthy donors. V shed 2 bases, J shed 4 bases, and the junction held 1 base outside the gene matches. CDR3 size: 13 residues. CDR1 and CDR2 (germline): ENHRY, SYGVKD. Separate from the 666-subject first cohort, the roughly 130-subject validation cohort was the one that the donors belonged to. The repertoire was sequenced with immunoSEQ multiplex PCR; TCRdb's copy has only in-frame clones and lacks some. The sample has some 40,000 clones; 80% to 95% are singletons. The sequence came from a young man in good health and CMV-seronegative. The V gene is TRBV10-3, the J gene TRBJ1-1; TRBD1 aligns across 7 bases. Sequencing input: PBMCs. The CDR3 sequence is CAISEDRATEAFF. DNA for the CDR3: TGTGCCATCAGTGAGGACAGGGCCACTGAAGCTTTCTTT.